The entry below describes one TCR beta chain. It has no known antigen specificity. Base qualities are not at hand, and no much larger clone is one base apart. All of the isolated RNA was reverse transcribed with the High Capacity cDNA Reverse Transcription Kit, so expressed TCRB transcripts were sequenced. Naive, central memory and regulatory T cell samples underwent deep immunoSEQ sequencing, averaging approximately 3.3 million total reads per sample. After sorted cells were lysed in RLT buffer, RNA was extracted with DNase-treated RNeasy Micro or Mini kits, with the choice depending on cell number. To prevent cross-contamination, every cell subset was processed on its own, while patient and healthy donor samples were processed together. The immunoSEQ multiplex PCR was used to amplify TCRB sequences from cDNA, generating 87-bp fragments that spanned the CDR3 region. Amplicons were sequenced on the Illumina HiSeq platform. The paper's data handling went like this. PCR bias was computationally corrected using synthetic template baselines, reads within Hamming distance 2 were collapsed, and singletons that could not be merged were discarded. Reads were aligned against IMGT so that V, D and J genes, CDR3 length and insertions or deletions at six rearrangement sites could be assigned. Within each subset, clonotype counts were normalized to the number of sorted cells before true diversity and Gini coefficients were calculated with the tcR R package. The overlap coefficient, calculated on TCRB nucleotide sequences, was used to measure repertoire sharing. As a proxy for the pre-selection repertoire, out-of-frame TCRB sequences from naive cells were analyzed. Imported from immuneACCESS, the table was reduced by TCRdb to in-frame sequences with V and J called. These copies leave out some clones; in studies compared against another copy, an unresolved V gene accounts for under half, and the cause of the remainder is not known. V, J and clone size derive from that table, while D and trimming were established from the DNA sequence. The sample data list hundreds of thousands of clones, and over 13% of these were observed just once. Of the sample, just under 0.04% is held by the ten largest clones.

The sample comes from a study of beta chain features in type 1 diabetes listed by TCRdb under 2018. About the full investigation: Mean age, gender distribution, total cell number and subset yield did not differ between patients and healthy donors. In the study, TCRB repertoires of sorted circulating CD4+ T cell subsets from recently diagnosed type 1 diabetes patients were compared with those of matched healthy donors. A total of around 100 million sorted cells were examined across all samples, and RNA yield correlated strongly with the number of cells per subset. Whereas all 30 or so donors provided naive and central memory subsets, regulatory and stem cell-like memory subsets were isolated from just 8 patients and roughly eight healthy donors. Broader findings and caveats from the paper: HLA sub-analyses involved small numbers of individuals, so any influence of HLA type on TCRB rearrangement remained unresolved. Type 1 diabetes patients showed a moderate but significant shortening of TCRB CDR3 length in all four CD4+ subsets. Patients with type 1 diabetes made fewer insertions and deleted more nucleotides at VDJ recombination sites, implying thymic rearrangement abnormalities. Naive, central memory and regulatory TCRB repertoires appeared to be more alike among patients than among healthy donors. Because cDNA rather than genomic DNA was sequenced, highly expressing activated cells could have been over-represented, although no difference in activation and CD3 levels was found between groups. PCR may preferentially amplify shorter templates, but because patient and control samples were amplified and corrected together, any resulting skew would affect both groups equally.

Each donor gave one peripheral blood draw, averaging about 100 mL, which was collected into heparinised tubes. A BD FACSAria II was used to sort naive, central memory, regulatory and stem cell-like memory CD4+ T cells with a panel that included CD45RO, CCR7, CD25, CD127, CD95 and CD27. All sorted populations exceeded 95% purity. Right away, PBMCs were isolated by Lymphoprep density gradient centrifugation and were stained directly, with no culture step. So that batch effects would be minimized, each experiment stained and sorted samples in pairs, pairing one healthy donor with one patient. Its CDR3 holds 16 amino acids, cysteine through phenylalanine. The retained sequence is limited to the CDR3, 48 bases, with the frame set at the first base. Looking up the germline V gene yields CDR1 MDHEN and CDR2 SYDVKM. V is reduced by 3 bases and J by 0 bases, leaving a spacing of 15 bases between them.

The clonotype originates from a man between 18 and 29 years old with type 1 diabetes. This receptor chain uses TRBV28 and TRBJ2-7; TRBD1 might be the D gene, on 5 matching bases. Sequenced: naive CD4+ T cells from blood. Sample cell subset or site, as interpreted from the label and publication: true naive CD4+ T cells. The nucleotide sequence is given as TGTGCCAGCAGTTTTTTGGACACACAAATCTCCTACGAGCAGTACTTC. This is translated as CASSFLDTQISYEQYF.